This is a list of T cell receptor beta chains from one sample in a study of a mutant IDH1 vaccine in newly diagnosed glioma. The table came from immunoSEQ multiplex PCR; TCRdb's copy has only in-frame clones and leaves some out. The table includes approximately 61,000 clones, roughly 80% detected once. The antigens these receptors bind are not known. The sequences come from PBMCs, collected from a glioma patient whose treatment included an IDH1 peptide vaccine. Receptors were obtained from a man aged 50 to 60 with glioma. The CDR3 runs from the conserved cysteine through the conserved F or W. A D gene is named only where the DNA matches it firmly. Size tells how often a clone was seen (once, few, many) or the class of an expanded clone, and some rows leave it out.

cdr3_nt cdr3_aa cdr3_length clone_size j_call d_call v_call
TGTGCCAGCAGCTTGGGGGGGTTGGCCTTCTTC CASSLGGLAFF 11 NA TRBJ1-2 NA TRBV5-4
TGTGCCAGCAGTGAAGCAGGACTAGCGGGAGTTGAGCAGTACTTC CASSEAGLAGVEQYF 15 few TRBJ2-7 TRBD2 TRBV2
TGTGCCAGCAGTGAAAGTGCAGGGATTCAACCTCGCTATGGCTACACCTTC CASSESAGIQPRYGYTF 17 NA TRBJ1-2 NA TRBV6-1
TGTGCCAGTAGTGCGTTGTCGGACGAGCAGTACTTC CASSALSDEQYF 12 NA TRBJ2-7 NA TRBV19
TGTGCCAGCAGCACCCTCCCCACAGGGCCCTCTGGAAACACCATATATTTT CASSTLPTGPSGNTIYF 17 once TRBJ1-3 NA TRBV7-6
TGTGCCAGCAGCTTGGATACAAGGAGGTACACTGAAGCTTTCTTT CASSLDTRRYTEAFF 15 NA TRBJ1-1 NA TRBV5-8
TGTGCCAGCAGTCCCTCCGGAGAGCGGGACTACAATGAGCAGTTCTTC CASSPSGERDYNEQFF 16 NA TRBJ2-1 TRBD2 TRBV7-9
TGTGCCAGCAGTTTAGGGACAAAAACCGGGGAGCTGTTTTTT CASSLGTKTGELFF 14 few TRBJ2-2 NA TRBV27
TGTGCCAGCAGCGCTCAACAGGGGAGACAAGAGACCCAGTACTTC CASSAQQGRQETQYF 15 NA TRBJ2-5 TRBD1 TRBV7-9
TGTGCCAGCAGATCCGGGACAGGGAGCACCGGGGAGCTGTTTTTT CASRSGTGSTGELFF 15 NA TRBJ2-2 TRBD1 TRBV7-8
TGTGCCAGCTCAGCGCCCTCCTACAATGAGCAGTTCTTC CASSAPSYNEQFF 13 once TRBJ2-1 NA TRBV18
TGTGCCAGCAGCTCGGTGTACGAGCAGTACTTC CASSSVYEQYF 11 NA TRBJ2-7 NA TRBV5-6
TGTGCCAACCCCTGGGTAGAGAGAAACACTGAAGCTTTCTTT CANPWVERNTEAFF 14 NA TRBJ1-1 NA TRBV25-1
TGTGCCAGCAGGGGCACAGGGATTCATGGCTACACCTTC CASRGTGIHGYTF 13 NA TRBJ1-2 NA TRBV11-2
TGTGCCAGCAGCGTAGATGGTCAGTTGTACGAGCAGTACTTC CASSVDGQLYEQYF 14 NA TRBJ2-7 NA TRBV9
TGTGCCAGCAGTACCTCCTTCGGTCAGCCCCAGCATTTT CASSTSFGQPQHF 13 NA TRBJ1-5 NA TRBV28
TGTGCCAGCAGTGAAGCCATAGGGGCGCAGCCCCAGCATTTT CASSEAIGAQPQHF 14 NA TRBJ1-5 NA TRBV6-1
TGCGCCAGCAGCTCGGAACTTACTGGAAACACCATATATTTT CASSSELTGNTIYF 14 NA TRBJ1-3 NA TRBV4-1
TGTGCCAGAACCGGGACTGGCTCCTACAATGAGCAGTTCTTC CARTGTGSYNEQFF 14 NA TRBJ2-1 NA TRBV2
TGTGCCAGCAGCCAAGATGTAGGCTCGACGGAAGCTTTCTTT CASSQDVGSTEAFF 14 NA TRBJ1-1 NA TRBV14
TGTGCCAGCAGCCAAGGGAGGGAGGACAGGCCAATCTCTGGAAACACCATATATTTT CASSQGREDRPISGNTIYF 19 NA TRBJ1-3 TRBD1 TRBV14
TGTGCCAGCCGATTAAACCGGGGCCCCTACGAGCAGTACTTC CASRLNRGPYEQYF 14 NA TRBJ2-7 NA TRBV6-5
TGTGCCAGCTCACCACCGACAAGCTCTGGAAACACCATATATTTT CASSPPTSSGNTIYF 15 once TRBJ1-3 NA TRBV18
TGTGCCAGCAGTTGGAGGGGGTCACTCGAGCAGTACTTC CASSWRGSLEQYF 13 NA TRBJ2-7 NA TRBV5-4
TGTGCCAGCTCAGTTGGGTCCCGCTACGAGCAGTACTTC CASSVGSRYEQYF 13 once TRBJ2-7 NA TRBV18
TGTGCCAGCAGTTACGGGAGAGTGAATTCACCCCTCCACTTT CASSYGRVNSPLHF 14 NA TRBJ1-6 NA TRBV6-5
TGTGCCAGCAGTGAATGGGGGGGTGGCAGCACAGATACGCAGTATTTT CASSEWGGGSTDTQYF 16 once TRBJ2-3 TRBD2 TRBV2
TGTGCCAGCAGTACCCGGGACTCCTACGAGCAGTACTTC CASSTRDSYEQYF 13 NA TRBJ2-7 NA TRBV2
TGTGCCAGCAGTCCCCGAAATCTAGATGAGCAGTTCTTC CASSPRNLDEQFF 13 NA TRBJ2-1 NA TRBV6-4
TGTGCCAGCAGCTACCATGGACAGAAAGGAAATGAAAAACTGTTTTTT CASSYHGQKGNEKLFF 16 NA TRBJ1-4 NA TRBV7-9
TGCGCCAGCAGCTCGGGACAGGGGAATCATGGCTACACCTTC CASSSGQGNHGYTF 14 few TRBJ1-2 TRBD1 TRBV5-1
TGTGCCAGCAGTAGGTCAGGGGCCTCCAATCAGCCCCAGCATTTT CASSRSGASNQPQHF 15 NA TRBJ1-5 NA TRBV27
TGTGCCAGCAGCCGACCAGACAGGGTCACTGAAGCTTTCTTT CASSRPDRVTEAFF 14 NA TRBJ1-1 TRBD1 TRBV7-2
TGTGCCACCAGATCGACAGGGATCGGCTCCTACGAGCAGTACTTC CATRSTGIGSYEQYF 15 NA TRBJ2-7 TRBD1 TRBV15
TGTGCCAGCAGCCCAGTTTCTTCAGGGTCCCTCAATGAGCAGTTCTTC CASSPVSSGSLNEQFF 16 NA TRBJ2-1 NA TRBV7-9
TGTGCCAGCAGCCAGGACGTGTTGGGGGGCACTGAAGCTTTCTTT CASSQDVLGGTEAFF 15 NA TRBJ1-1 NA TRBV4-2
TGCAGCGTTGGTAGCAGGGCGGGCACCGGGGAGCTGTTTTTT CSVGSRAGTGELFF 14 NA TRBJ2-2 NA TRBV29-1
TGTGCCAGTAGAGTAGGTGGGGGATTAGATACGCAGTATTTT CASRVGGGLDTQYF 14 NA TRBJ2-3 NA TRBV19
TGTGCCAGCAGCTTAGGGGGGAATACAGATACGCAGTATTTT CASSLGGNTDTQYF 14 once TRBJ2-3 NA TRBV5-6
TGTGCCAGTAGGGTGACGGACAATCAGCCCCAGCATTTT CASRVTDNQPQHF 13 NA TRBJ1-5 NA TRBV19
TGCGCCAGCAGCCAAGTTGTAGGGTACAATGAGCAGTTCTTC CASSQVVGYNEQFF 14 NA TRBJ2-1 NA TRBV4-3
TGTGCCAGCAGCCTAATAACGGAAAGGGGAGATACGCAGTATTTT CASSLITERGDTQYF 15 once TRBJ2-3 NA TRBV6-5
TGTGCCAGTAGTCCGTACTCGTACCAGCCCCAGCATTTT CASSPYSYQPQHF 13 NA TRBJ1-5 NA TRBV19